This TCR beta chain stems from a study of cytomegalovirus exposure and HLA in healthy donors. Whole-study findings and limits: Researchers catalogued about 160 TCR beta chains as cytomegalovirus-associated.

Comments on this clone: Its target is unknown.

After removal of 5 bases from V and 7 bases from J, the junction contained 10 bases not matched to a gene. The CDR3 consists of 16 residues. Germline-derived CDR1 and CDR2 are SGHTA and FQGNSA. The protocol was immunoSEQ multiplex PCR, while the TCRdb copy is restricted to in-frame clones and leaves out a portion. The sample lists some 140,000 clones; 90% were seen once. This clonotype was obtained from a woman under 40 in good health and CMV-seropositive. Sequencing was performed on PBMCs. The rearrangement joins TRBV7-2 to TRBJ2-1; 11 bases fit TRBD1. CDR3 loop: CASSINRDRGRNEQFF. DNA for the CDR3: TGTGCCAGCAGCATCAACCGGGACAGGGGGAGGAATGAGCAGTTCTTC.